These 11 T cell receptor beta chains share one sample of origin, sequenced in a study of neurological immune-mediated disorders. TCRdb recomputed calls from the 5' RACE reads with MiXCR, one row per CDR3 protein. The sample lists about 53,000 distinct CDR3 sequences; approximately 17% were seen once. The sample consisted of PBMCs. The receptors were gathered from a man aged 60-69 years in good health.

The chain employs TRBV6-6 and TRBJ1-2; the match to TRBD1 covers 7 bases. The V gene's germline CDR1 is MNHNY and CDR2 SVGAGI (reference sequence). CDR3 length: 13 residues. Trimming at V came to 6 bases and at J to 2 bases, leaving 3 bases not matched to a gene. CDR3 region: CASSPTGNYGYTF. CDR3 bases: TGTGCCAGCAGCCCGACAGGGAACTATGGCTACACCTTC.

At least ten counts were recorded for this clonotype. The chain recombines TRBV6-5 with TRBJ2-1; 13 bases agree with TRBD2. Trimming cost V 6 bases and J 8 bases; bases outside gene matches: 10. Germline CDR1 is MNHEY and CDR2 is SVGAGI. CDR3 length: 16 residues. Written as DNA, the CDR3 is TGTGCCAGCAGCCCCCGGACTAGCGGGAGAGGGGATGAGCAGTTCTTC. Translating gives CASSPRTSGRGDEQFF.

On this clonotype: A much larger clone differs from this one at a single base, so this may be a read error. V usage is TRBV3-1 and J usage is TRBJ1-5; the D is unclear. The CDR3 runs to 13 residues. The V gene lost 1 base and the J gene lost 11 bases, with 12 bases spanning the gap. Germline V lookup: CDR1 LGHDT, CDR2 YNNKEL (reference sequence). CDR3 nucleotides: TGTGCCAGCAGCCAAGCGCGGGCCAGCACCCAGCATTTT. This codes for CASSQARASTQHF. Using reference TRBV3-1 and TRBJ1-5 for the parts outside the CDR3, the full variable domain is DTAVSQTPKYLVTQMGNDKSIKCEQNLGHDTMYWYKQDSKKFLKIMFSYNNKELIINETVPNRFSPKSPDKAHLNLHINSLELGDSAVYFCASSQARASTQHFGDGTRLSIL.

This clonotype occurred once. This chain connects TRBV10-3 to TRBJ1-1; D not certain. The germline gives CDR1 ENHRY, CDR2 SYGVKD. V was shortened by 6 bases and J by 5 bases, with 13 bases between the two germline ends. This CDR3 spans 13 amino acids. The CDR3 nucleotides read TGTGCCATCAGCCGCTCCGGGAGAACTGAAGCTTTCTTT. This translates into CAISRSGRTEAFF.

This clonotype has at least ten counts. This chain connects TRBV7-2 to TRBJ2-3; D is undetermined. V shed 1 base and J shed 0 bases, with 20 bases lying between them. The CDR3 runs to 19 residues. Germline values: CDR1 SGHTA, CDR2 FQGNSA. The CDR3 spells CASSLGYGRTRASTDTQYF. The CDR3, as DNA: TGTGCCAGCAGCTTAGGTTACGGCAGGACCAGAGCTAGCACAGATACGCAGTATTTT.

This clonotype was counted only a few times. The chain links TRBV6-2 or TRBV6-3 to TRBJ1-1; 7 nucleotides line up with TRBD1. This CDR3 spans 15 amino acids. Germline CDR1 reads MNHEY; CDR2 reads SVGEGT. V was clipped by 3 bases and J by 3 bases; unmatched bases: 7. CDR3 sequence: CASSYPTDRDTEAFF. CDR3 bases: TGTGCCAGCAGTTATCCCACCGACAGGGACACTGAAGCTTTCTTT.

This clonotype was seen many times. V gene TRBV6-5 combines with J gene TRBJ2-7; 11 bases map to TRBD2. The CDR3 spans 18 residues. Germline trimming cut 6 bases from V and 5 bases from J; bases unmatched to any gene: 18. Germline V gives CDR1 MNHEY, CDR2 SVGAGI. The CDR3: CASSYNPTRTSGRDEQYF. Written as DNA, the CDR3 is TGTGCCAGCAGCTATAACCCCACCCGGACTAGCGGGCGTGACGAGCAGTACTTC.

This clonotype was detected many times. V usage is TRBV20-1 and J usage is TRBJ2-7; tentatively, D is TRBD1 or TRBD2 (5 bases each). Trimming removed 3 bases from V and 3 bases from J, with 9 bases in between. The CDR3 has 12 amino acids. The germline V gene has CDR1 DFQATT and CDR2 SNEGSKA (reference sequence). The CDR3 here is CSASRENYEQYF. CDR3 DNA: TGCAGTGCTAGCAGGGAGAACTACGAGCAGTACTTC.

In this sample, this clonotype turned up many times. J is TRBJ1-4 and V is TRBV7-2; D gene ambiguous. Trimming shortened V by 4 bases and J by 6 bases, and 15 bases separated the two germline ends. There are 15 residues in the CDR3. CDR1 SGHTA and CDR2 FQGNSA come from the germline V gene. In DNA, the CDR3 is TGTGCCAGCAGCTGGCAGCAGTCCCATGATGAAAAACTGTTTTTT. The encoded protein is CASSWQQSHDEKLFF.

The sample holds many counts of this clonotype. CDR3 in DNA: TGCAGCGTTGATGAGTGGGGCAATGAGCAGTTCTTC. The encoded protein is CSVDEWGNEQFF. The V gene is TRBV29-1, the J gene TRBJ2-1; no definite D call. CDR1 and CDR2 from the germline V gene are SQVTM and ANQGSEA. The V end lost 3 bases, the J end lost 6 bases, and 9 bases lay between the germline ends. The CDR3 runs to 12 residues.

Details on this clonotype: Compared with germline, one end of the junction differs, possibly owing to a read error. This chain connects TRBV7-2 to TRBJ1-2; 7 bases are a match to TRBD1. This CDR3 has 15 amino acids. Germline CDR1 reads SGHTA; CDR2 reads FQGNSA. As DNA, the CDR3 is TGTGTCAGCAGCGACGACGGGACAGTGGTCTATGGATACACCTTC. This codes for CVSSDDGTVVYGYTF.